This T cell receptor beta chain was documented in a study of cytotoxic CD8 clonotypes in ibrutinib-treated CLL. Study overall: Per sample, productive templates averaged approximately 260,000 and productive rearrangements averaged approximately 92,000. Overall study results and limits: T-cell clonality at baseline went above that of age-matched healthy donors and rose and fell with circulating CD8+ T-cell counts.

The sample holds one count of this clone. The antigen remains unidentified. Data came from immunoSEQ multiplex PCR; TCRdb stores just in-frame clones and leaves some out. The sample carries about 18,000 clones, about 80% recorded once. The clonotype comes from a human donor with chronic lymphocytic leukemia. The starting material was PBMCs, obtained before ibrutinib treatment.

The chain's CDR3 is CAWSPFILAGGPRNIFSDTQYF. The CDR3 DNA follows: TGTGCCTGGAGTCCCTTTATTTTGGCGGGAGGGCCTAGAAATATTTTCTCGGATACGCAGTATTTT. The chain combines TRBV30 with TRBJ2-3, with TRBD2 identical over 9 bases. The CDR3 is made up of 22 amino acids. Germline V gene data show CDR1 as GTSNPN and CDR2 as SVGIG (reference sequence). The trim removed 2 bases at V and 6 bases at J, leaving 30 bases unmatched.